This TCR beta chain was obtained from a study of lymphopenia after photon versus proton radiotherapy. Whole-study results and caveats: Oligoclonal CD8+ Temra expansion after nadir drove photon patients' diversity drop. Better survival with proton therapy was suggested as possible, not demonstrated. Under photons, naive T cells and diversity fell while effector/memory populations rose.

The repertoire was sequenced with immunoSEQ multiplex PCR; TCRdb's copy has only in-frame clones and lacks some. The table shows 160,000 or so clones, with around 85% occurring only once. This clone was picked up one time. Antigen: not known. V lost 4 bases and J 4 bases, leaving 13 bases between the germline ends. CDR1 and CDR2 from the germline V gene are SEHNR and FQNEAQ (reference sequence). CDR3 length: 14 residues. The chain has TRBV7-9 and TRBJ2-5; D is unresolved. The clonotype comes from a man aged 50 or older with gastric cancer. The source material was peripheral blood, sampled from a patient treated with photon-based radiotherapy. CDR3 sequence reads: CASSWDLLGETQYF. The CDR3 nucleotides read TGTGCCAGCAGCTGGGATTTACTGGGAGAGACCCAGTACTTC.